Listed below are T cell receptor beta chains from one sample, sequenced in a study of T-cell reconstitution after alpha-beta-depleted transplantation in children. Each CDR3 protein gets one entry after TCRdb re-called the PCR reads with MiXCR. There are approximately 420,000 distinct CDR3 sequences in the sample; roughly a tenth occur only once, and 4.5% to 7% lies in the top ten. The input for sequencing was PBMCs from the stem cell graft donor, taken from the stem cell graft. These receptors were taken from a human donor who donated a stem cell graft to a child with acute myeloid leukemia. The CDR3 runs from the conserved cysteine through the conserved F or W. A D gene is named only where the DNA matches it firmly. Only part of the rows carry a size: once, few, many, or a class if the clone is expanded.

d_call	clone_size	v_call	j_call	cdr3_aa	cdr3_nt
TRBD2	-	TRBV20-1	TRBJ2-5	CSARSGSSGRPQETQYF	TGCAGTGCTAGATCGGGATCTAGCGGGAGGCCACAAGAGACCCAGTACTTC
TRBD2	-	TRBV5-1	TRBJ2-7	CASSLGLAGVRYEQYF	TGCGCCAGCAGCTTGGGCCTAGCGGGAGTTCGTTACGAGCAGTACTTC
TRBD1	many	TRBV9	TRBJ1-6	CASSPGQGDSPLHF	TGTGCCAGCAGCCCCGGACAGGGGGATTCACCCCTCCACTTT
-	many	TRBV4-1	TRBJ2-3	CASSPIQQAAGVTDTQYF	TGCGCCAGCAGCCCTATACAACAGGCGGCAGGGGTTACAGATACGCAGTATTTT
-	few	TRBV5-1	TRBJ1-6	CASSPGHINSPLHF	TGCGCCAGCAGCCCCGGACACATTAATTCACCCCTCCACTTT
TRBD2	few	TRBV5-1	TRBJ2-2	CASSLGLAGAAGELFF	TGCGCCAGCAGCTTGGGACTAGCGGGAGCAGCCGGGGAGCTGTTTTTT
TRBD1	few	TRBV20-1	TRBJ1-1	CSARPNTGDNTEAFF	TGCAGTGCTAGACCGAATACAGGGGATAACACTGAAGCTTTCTTT
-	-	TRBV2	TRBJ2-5	CASRSGIIQETQYF	TGTGCCAGCAGATCCGGAATAATTCAAGAGACCCAGTACTTC
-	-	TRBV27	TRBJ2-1	CASSSRVYNEQFF	TGTGCCAGCAGTTCTCGGGTATACAATGAGCAGTTCTTC
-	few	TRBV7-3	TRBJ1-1	CASSFEQYTEAFF	TGTGCCAGCAGCTTCGAACAGTACACTGAAGCTTTCTTT
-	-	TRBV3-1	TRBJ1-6	CASSHLLWGYNSPLHF	TGTGCCAGCAGCCACCTGCTATGGGGCTATAATTCACCCCTCCACTTT
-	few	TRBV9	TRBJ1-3	CASSVQGSGNTIYF	TGTGCCAGCAGCGTACAGGGCTCTGGAAACACCATATATTTT
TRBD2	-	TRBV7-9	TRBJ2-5	CASRELAVGETQYF	TGTGCCAGCAGGGAACTAGCGGTGGGGGAGACCCAGTACTTC
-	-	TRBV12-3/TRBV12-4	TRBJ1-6	CASSLNRRNSPLHF	TGTGCCAGCAGTTTAAATAGGAGGAATTCACCCCTCCACTTT
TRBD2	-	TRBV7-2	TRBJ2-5	CASNYGTSGTETQYF	TGTGCCAGCAACTATGGGACTAGCGGGACTGAGACCCAGTACTTC
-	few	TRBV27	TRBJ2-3	CASAIGPPDTQYF	TGTGCCAGCGCCATAGGCCCACCAGATACGCAGTATTTT
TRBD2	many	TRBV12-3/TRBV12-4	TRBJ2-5	CASSLVAGETQYF	TGTGCCAGCAGTTTAGTAGCGGGAGAGACCCAGTACTTC
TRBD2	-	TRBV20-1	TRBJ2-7	CSGTGEGRYEQYF	TGCAGTGGAACCGGGGAGGGCCGTTACGAGCAGTACTTC
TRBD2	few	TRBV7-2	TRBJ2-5	CASSLTLAGAQPETQYF	TGTGCCAGCAGCTTGACACTAGCGGGGGCCCAGCCGGAGACCCAGTACTTC
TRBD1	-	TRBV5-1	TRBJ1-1	CASSYPTGKNTEAFF	TGCGCCAGCAGCTACCCGACAGGGAAAAACACTGAAGCTTTCTTT